Below, 9 T cell receptor beta chains from the same sample are listed, as sequenced in a study of identical twins. TCRdb re-called the 5' RACE reads through MiXCR, storing one row per CDR3 protein. The data hold around 1.7 million distinct CDR3 sequences, with under 35% observed a single time. Input material: cord blood. These receptors came from a newborn girl in good health.

The chain employs TRBV5-1 and TRBJ2-6; 8 bases line up with TRBD1. With 3 bases clipped from V and 2 bases from J, the junction kept 7 bases outside the gene matches. The V gene's germline CDR1 is SGHRS and CDR2 YFSETQ. This CDR3 spans 17 amino acids. DNA for the CDR3: TGCGCCAGCAGCTATGGACAGGGTAACACTGGGGCCAACGTCCTGACTTTC. Encoded protein: CASSYGQGNTGANVLTF.

This clonotype was recorded a few times. This chain links TRBV7-6 with TRBJ2-1; 9 nucleotides match TRBD1. Germline V gene data show CDR1 as SGHVS and CDR2 as FNYEAQ. The CDR3 has 17 residues. The V segment lost 2 bases and the J segment 5 bases; nucleotides outside the gene matches: 10. The CDR3: CASSLRFRRTGDNEQFF. CDR3 bases: TGTGCCAGCAGCTTAAGGTTTCGCAGGACAGGGGACAATGAGCAGTTCTTC.

The chain couples TRBV7-2 to TRBJ2-4; 7 bases map to TRBD2. The V and J ends lost 4 bases and 14 bases, in that order; junction bases with no gene match: 14. Germline V gene sequence: CDR1 SGHTA, CDR2 FQGNSA. This CDR3 region has 14 residues. The CDR3 reads CASSSALTSEGKYF. DNA of the CDR3: TGTGCCAGCAGCTCAGCCCTTACTAGCGAGGGGAAGTACTTC. Using reference TRBV7-2 and TRBJ2-4 for the parts outside the CDR3, the full variable domain is GAGVSQSPSNKVTEKGKDVELRCDPISGHTALYWYRQSLGQGLEFLIYFQGNSAPDKSGLPSDRFSAERTGGSVSTLTIQRTQQEDSAVYLCASSSALTSEGKYFGAGTRLSVL.

The chain employs TRBV30 and TRBJ2-5; D unresolved. The J call is doubtful: the DNA matches TRBJ2-7 better. CDR3 length: 13 amino acids. CDR1 is GTSNPN and CDR2 is SVGIG in the germline V gene (reference sequence). The CDR3 DNA reads TGTGCCTGGAGTGTACCGAACGGACGCGAGCAGTACTTC. Translated, it gives CAWSVPNGREQYF.

The chain joins TRBV6-1 to TRBJ1-6; D unclear. CDR3 length equals 15 residues. The germline CDR1 and CDR2 sequences are MNHNS and SASEGT. Trimming left V 6 bases short and J 8 bases short, with 17 bases between. The chain's CDR3 is CASSLRIGGDSPLHF. CDR3 DNA sequence: TGTGCCAGCAGCTTAAGGATAGGCGGGGATTCACCCCTCCACTTT.

In its sample, this clonotype was seen a few times. The rearrangement uses TRBV10-3 and TRBJ1-4; D is uncertain. The CDR3 totals 17 residues. Germline V gene sequence: CDR1 ENHRY, CDR2 SYGVKD. V shed 5 bases and J shed 5 bases, with 21 bases lying between them. The CDR3 DNA follows: TGTGCCATCAGTTTCGACGGGATGACGGGCCCGAATGAAAAACTGTTTTTT. As protein: CAISFDGMTGPNEKLFF.

In this sample, this clonotype turned up a few times. The gene calls are TRBV2 and TRBJ2-3; TRBD2 matches 7 bases. Germline V CDR1 and CDR2: SNHLY, FYNNEI. This CDR3 region has 15 residues. J gave up 1 base and V 4 bases, and 5 bases lay outside the gene matches. The CDR3: CASSGTSARTDTQYF. In nucleotides, the CDR3 is TGTGCCAGCAGTGGAACTAGCGCGCGCACAGATACGCAGTATTTT.

The rearrangement joins TRBV4-2 to TRBJ2-2, with D possibly TRBD1 on 5 matching bases. Trimming left V 1 base short and J 4 bases short, with 13 bases between. This CDR3 region has 16 residues. Germline V gene data show CDR1 as LGHNA and CDR2 as YNFKEQ. Written as DNA, the CDR3 is TGTGCCAGCAGCCAAGTTGGGCCCAGGGTCACCGGGGAGCTGTTTTTT. Translation gives CASSQVGPRVTGELFF.

As concerns this clonotype: A read error may produce the germline difference seen at one junction end. The chain links TRBV12-3 or TRBV12-4 to TRBJ1-6, with TRBD1 matching 9 bases. The CDR3 is 14 residues long. The CDR3 reads CDSSQGQGYSPLHF. CDR3 bases: TGTGACAGCAGCCAGGGACAGGGATATTCACCCCTCCACTTT.